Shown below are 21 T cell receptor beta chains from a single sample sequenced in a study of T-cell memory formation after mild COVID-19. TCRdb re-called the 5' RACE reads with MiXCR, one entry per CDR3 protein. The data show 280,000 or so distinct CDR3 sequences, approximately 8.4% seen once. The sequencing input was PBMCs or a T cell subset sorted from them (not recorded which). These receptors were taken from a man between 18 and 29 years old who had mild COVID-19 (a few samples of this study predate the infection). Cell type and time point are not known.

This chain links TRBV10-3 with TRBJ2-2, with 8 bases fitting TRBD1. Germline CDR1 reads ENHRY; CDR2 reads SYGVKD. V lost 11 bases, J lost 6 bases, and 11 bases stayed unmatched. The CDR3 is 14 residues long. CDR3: CALTRQGPAGELFF. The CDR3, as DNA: TGTGCCCTCACGAGACAGGGGCCGGCCGGGGAGCTGTTTTTT.

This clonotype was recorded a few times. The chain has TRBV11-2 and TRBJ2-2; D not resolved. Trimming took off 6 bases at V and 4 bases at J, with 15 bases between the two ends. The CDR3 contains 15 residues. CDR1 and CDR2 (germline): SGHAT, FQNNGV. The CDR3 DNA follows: TGTGCCAGCAGACCCCGGACCGTTTCCACCGGGGAGCTGTTTTTT. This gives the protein CASRPRTVSTGELFF.

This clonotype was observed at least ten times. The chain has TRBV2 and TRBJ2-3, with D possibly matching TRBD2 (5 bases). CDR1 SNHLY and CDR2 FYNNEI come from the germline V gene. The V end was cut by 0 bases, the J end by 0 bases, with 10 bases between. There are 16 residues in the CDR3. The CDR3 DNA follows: TGTGCCAGCAGTGAAGCCTCTAGCCCCAGCACAGATACGCAGTATTTT. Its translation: CASSEASSPSTDTQYF.

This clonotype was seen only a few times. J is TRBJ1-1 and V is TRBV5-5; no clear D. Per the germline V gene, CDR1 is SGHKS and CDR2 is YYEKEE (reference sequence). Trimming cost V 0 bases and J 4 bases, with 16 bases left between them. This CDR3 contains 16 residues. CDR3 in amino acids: CASSLGNPTEFTEAFF. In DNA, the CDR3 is TGTGCCAGCAGCTTGGGCAACCCGACGGAATTCACTGAAGCTTTCTTT.

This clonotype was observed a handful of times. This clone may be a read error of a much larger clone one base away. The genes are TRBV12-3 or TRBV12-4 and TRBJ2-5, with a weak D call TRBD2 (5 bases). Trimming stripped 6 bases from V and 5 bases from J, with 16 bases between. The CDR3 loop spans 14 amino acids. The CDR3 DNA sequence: TGTGCCAGCAGAAACACTATACGAGGGGAGACCCAGTACTTC. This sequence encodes CASRNTIRGETQYF.

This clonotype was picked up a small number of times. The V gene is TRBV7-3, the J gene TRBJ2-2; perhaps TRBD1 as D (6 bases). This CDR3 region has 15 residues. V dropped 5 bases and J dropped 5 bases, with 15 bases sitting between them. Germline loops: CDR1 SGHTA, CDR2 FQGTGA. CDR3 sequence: CASSPQGSGTGELFF. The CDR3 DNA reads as TGTGCCAGCAGCCCCCAGGGGAGTGGGACCGGGGAGCTGTTTTTT.

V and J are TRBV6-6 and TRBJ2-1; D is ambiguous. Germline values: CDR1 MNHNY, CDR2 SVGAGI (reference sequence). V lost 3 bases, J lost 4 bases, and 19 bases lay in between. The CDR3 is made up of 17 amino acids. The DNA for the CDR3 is TGTGCCAGCAGTTATCCCAGCAAGGCTCCTTCGTACAATGAGCAGTTCTTC. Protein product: CASSYPSKAPSYNEQFF.

Here the CDR3 reads CASSVISREDEKLFF. DNA for the CDR3: TGTGCCAGCAGCGTCATTTCCCGGGAGGATGAAAAACTGTTTTTT. V and J are TRBV7-9 and TRBJ1-4; no firm D call. This CDR3 is built from 15 residues. Germline CDR1 and CDR2: SEHNR and FQNEAQ (reference sequence). Trimming cost V 5 bases and J 6 bases, with 16 bases left between them.

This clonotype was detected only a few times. CDR3 loop: CASSLEGRGNIQYF. The CDR3 DNA reads as TGTGCCAGCAGCTTGGAGGGACGCGGAAACATTCAGTACTTC. This rearrangement joins TRBV5-6 to TRBJ2-4, with D possibly being TRBD1 or TRBD2 (5 bases each). The CDR3 runs to 14 residues. Trimming took off 0 bases at V and 6 bases at J, with 10 bases between the two ends. Germline V gene data show CDR1 as SGHDT and CDR2 as YYEEEE.

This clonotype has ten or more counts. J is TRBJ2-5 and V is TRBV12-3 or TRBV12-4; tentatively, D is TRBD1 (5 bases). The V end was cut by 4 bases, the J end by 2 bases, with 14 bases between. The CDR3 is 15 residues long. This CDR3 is CASSYYQDTQETQYF. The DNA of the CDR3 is TGTGCCAGCAGTTATTACCAGGACACGCAAGAGACCCAGTACTTC.

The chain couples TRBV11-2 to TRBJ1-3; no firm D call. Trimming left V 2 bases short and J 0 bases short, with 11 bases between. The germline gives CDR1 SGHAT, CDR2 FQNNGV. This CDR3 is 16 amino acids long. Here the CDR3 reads CASSLNTYGSGNTIYF. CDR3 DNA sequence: TGTGCCAGCAGCTTAAACACATACGGCTCTGGAAACACCATATATTTT.

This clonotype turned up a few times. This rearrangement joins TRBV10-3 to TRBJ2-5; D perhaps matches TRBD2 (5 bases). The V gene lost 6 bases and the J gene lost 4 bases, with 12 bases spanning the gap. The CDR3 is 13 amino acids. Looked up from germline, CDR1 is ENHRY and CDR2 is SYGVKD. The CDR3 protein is CAIRSPAGETQYF. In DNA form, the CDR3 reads TGTGCCATCAGGAGCCCGGCGGGAGAGACCCAGTACTTC.

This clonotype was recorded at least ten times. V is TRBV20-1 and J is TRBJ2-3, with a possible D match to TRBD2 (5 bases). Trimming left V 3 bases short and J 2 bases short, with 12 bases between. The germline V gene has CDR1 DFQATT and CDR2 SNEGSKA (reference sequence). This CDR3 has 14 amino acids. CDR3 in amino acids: CSASGAAYTDTQYF. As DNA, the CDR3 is TGCAGTGCTAGCGGAGCGGCCTACACAGATACGCAGTATTTT.

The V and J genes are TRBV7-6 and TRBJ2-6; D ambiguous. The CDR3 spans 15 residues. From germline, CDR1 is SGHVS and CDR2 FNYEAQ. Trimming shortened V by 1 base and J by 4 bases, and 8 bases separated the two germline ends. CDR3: CASSLGGWGANVLTF. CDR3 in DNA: TGTGCCAGCAGCTTAGGGGGATGGGGGGCCAACGTCCTGACTTTC.

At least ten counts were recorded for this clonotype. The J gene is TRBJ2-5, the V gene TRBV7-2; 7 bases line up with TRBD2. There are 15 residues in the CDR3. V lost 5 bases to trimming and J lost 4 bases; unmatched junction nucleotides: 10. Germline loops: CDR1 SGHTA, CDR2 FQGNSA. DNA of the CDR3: TGTGCCAGCAGCCTCGGAGCGGGGTCGGGAGAGACCCAGTACTTC. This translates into CASSLGAGSGETQYF.

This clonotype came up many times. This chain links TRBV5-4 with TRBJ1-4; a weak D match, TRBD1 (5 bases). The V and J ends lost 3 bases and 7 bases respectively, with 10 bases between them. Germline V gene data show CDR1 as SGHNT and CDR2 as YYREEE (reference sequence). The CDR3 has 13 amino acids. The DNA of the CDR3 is TGTGCCAGCAGCTCAGGACAAGGTGAAAAACTGTTTTTT. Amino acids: CASSSGQGEKLFF.

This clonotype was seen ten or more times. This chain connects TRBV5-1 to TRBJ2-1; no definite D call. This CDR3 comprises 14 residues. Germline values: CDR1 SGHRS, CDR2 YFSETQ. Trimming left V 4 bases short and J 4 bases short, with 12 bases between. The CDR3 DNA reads TGCGCCAGCAGCCTTGAGATACCTTACAATGAGCAGTTCTTC. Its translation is CASSLEIPYNEQFF.

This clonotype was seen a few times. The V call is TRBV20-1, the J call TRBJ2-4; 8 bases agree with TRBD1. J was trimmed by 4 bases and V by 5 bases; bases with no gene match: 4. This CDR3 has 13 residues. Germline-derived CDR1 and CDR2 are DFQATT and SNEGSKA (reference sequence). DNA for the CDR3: TGCAGTGCTTGTAGGACAGGGAAAAACATTCAGTACTTC. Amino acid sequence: CSACRTGKNIQYF.

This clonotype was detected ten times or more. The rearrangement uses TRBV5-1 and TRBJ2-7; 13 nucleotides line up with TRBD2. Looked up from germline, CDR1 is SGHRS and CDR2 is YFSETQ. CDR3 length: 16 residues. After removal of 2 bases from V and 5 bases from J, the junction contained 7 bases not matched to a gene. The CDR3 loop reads CASSLTSGGAFHEQYV. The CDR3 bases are TGCGCCAGCAGCTTAACTAGCGGGGGGGCGTTCCACGAGCAGTACGTC.

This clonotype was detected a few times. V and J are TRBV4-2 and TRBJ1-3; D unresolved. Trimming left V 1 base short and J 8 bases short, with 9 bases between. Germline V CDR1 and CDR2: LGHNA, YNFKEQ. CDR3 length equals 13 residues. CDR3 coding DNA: TGTGCCAGCAGCCAAGTGGGTAGGGACACCATATATTTT. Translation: CASSQVGRDTIYF.

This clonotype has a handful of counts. DNA of the CDR3: TGCGCCAGCAGCCAGGGACAGGGGTTATACGAGCAGTACTTC. Protein sequence: CASSQGQGLYEQYF. V and J are TRBV4-1 and TRBJ2-7, with 10 nucleotides matching TRBD1. The CDR3 extends over 14 amino acids. Germline V gene lookup returns CDR1 MGHRA and CDR2 YSYEKL. The V gene end was trimmed by 3 bases and the J gene end by 4 bases; junction bases not matched to a gene: 3.